This passage covers 27 T cell receptor beta chains from one sample sequenced in a study of CD8+CD57+ T cells in acquired aplastic anemia (dated by TCRdb to between 2018 and 2020). The reads were generated on an Illumina HiSeq 2000. TCR beta VDJ combination and CDR3 sequence profiling used genomic DNA as the template. Clones were called with MiXCR by TCRdb after fastp trimmed the public reads at Q25, and only in-frame beta chains were retained. Identical CDR3 protein sequences are pooled into one entry, listed with their most common genes and DNA. Within this sample are 180,000 or so distinct CDR3 sequences, with less than 60% of them counted one time only. The ten most abundant clones make up 1.8% of the sample. The patients picked for sequencing were ones in whom flow cytometry had shown an expansion of CD8+CD57+ cells. The sample taken for sequencing was sorted CD4+, CD8+, or CD8+CD57+ T cells (not recorded which) from PBMCs. These receptors all stem from a human donor with aplastic anemia.

The CDR3 sequence is CASSVLAANTGELFF. The CDR3 DNA reads TGTGCCAGCAGCGTACTAGCGGCGAACACCGGGGAGCTGTTTTTT. This sequence joins TRBV9 and TRBJ2-2; TRBD2 agrees at 7 bases. After removal of 1 base from V and 0 bases from J, the junction contained 0 bases not matched to a gene. From germline, CDR1 is SGDLS and CDR2 YYNGEE. This CDR3 spans 15 amino acids.

This chain joins TRBV19 and TRBJ1-5; 8 bases are shared with TRBD1. With V trimmed by 5 bases and J by 5 bases, 11 bases remained unmatched. Germline CDR1 reads LNHDA; CDR2 reads SQIVND (reference sequence). This CDR3 has 16 amino acids. CDR3 in DNA: TGTGCCAGTAGTCGAGAGGACAGGGAAATCTATCAGCCCCAGCATTTT. This translates into CASSREDREIYQPQHF. Full variable domain (outside the CDR3, taken from reference TRBV19 and TRBJ1-5): DGGITQSPKYLFRKEGQNVTLSCEQNLNHDAMYWYRQDPGQGLRLIYYSQIVNDFQKGDIAEGYSVSREKKESFPLTVTSAQKNPTAFYLCASSREDREIYQPQHFGDGTRLSIL.

V usage is TRBV7-2 and J usage is TRBJ2-1; D uncertain. Trimming removed 0 bases from V and 8 bases from J, with 5 bases in between. CDR3 size: 12 residues. Germline V CDR1 and CDR2: SGHTA, FQGNSA. The CDR3 here is CASSLAGYEQFF. The DNA for the CDR3 is TGTGCCAGCAGCTTAGCGGGTTATGAGCAGTTCTTC.

This clonotype was seen at least ten times. The chain employs TRBV9 and TRBJ2-5; D possibly matches TRBD1 or TRBD2 (5 bases each). The length of the CDR3 is 15 residues. V was pared by 3 bases and J by 5 bases, with 17 bases between. Germline-derived CDR1 and CDR2 are SGDLS and YYNGEE. CDR3 loop: CASSARDPRDETQYF. The CDR3 region has the DNA TGTGCCAGCAGCGCACGGGACCCCCGTGATGAGACCCAGTACTTC.

At least ten counts were recorded for this clonotype. The chain combines TRBV5-1 with TRBJ1-6; the D gene is possibly TRBD1 (5 bases). CDR1 and CDR2 (germline): SGHRS, YFSETQ. The CDR3 is 14 amino acids. With 7 bases removed from V and 9 bases from J, the gap between germline ends came to 17 bases. CDR3 in amino acids: CASQEGPTGSPLHF. Here the CDR3 DNA reads TGCGCCAGCCAGGAGGGGCCCACGGGTTCACCCCTCCACTTT.

In its sample, this clonotype was seen a few times. This chain joins TRBV28 and TRBJ2-1; TRBD2 matches 7 bases. The trim removed 0 bases at V and 14 bases at J, leaving 4 bases unmatched. CDR1 and CDR2 (germline): MDHEN, SYDVKM. The CDR3 is made up of 12 amino acids. Here the CDR3 DNA reads TGTGCCAGCAGTTTATGGGCAGGGAGGGAGTTCTTC. Translating it yields CASSLWAGREFF.

This clonotype was seen more than once but under ten times. The V gene is TRBV9, the J gene TRBJ1-4; maybe TRBD1 (6 bases). Germline CDR1 is SGDLS and CDR2 is YYNGEE. V gave up 0 bases and J gave up 8 bases, with 23 bases separating them. There are 18 residues in the CDR3. The CDR3 coding sequence is TGTGCCAGCAGCGTAGGTAGTAGTGGTGGCCAGGGGATCGAAAAACTGTTTTTT. This translates into CASSVGSSGGQGIEKLFF.

This clonotype turned up a few times. The chain combines TRBV30 with TRBJ1-2; TRBD1 agrees at 8 bases. Looked up from germline, CDR1 is GTSNPN and CDR2 is SVGIG (reference sequence). V lost 2 bases to trimming and J lost 5 bases; unmatched junction nucleotides: 4. The CDR3 spans 13 residues. The CDR3 protein is CAWSRDRPYGYTF. DNA of the CDR3: TGTGCCTGGAGTCGGGACAGGCCTTATGGCTACACCTTC.

About this clonotype: With a much larger clone just one base away, this may be a read error. The chain combines TRBV30 with TRBJ1-6, with 7 positions matching TRBD1. This CDR3 is 13 amino acids long. The germline V gene encodes CDR1 GTSNPN and CDR2 SVGIG (reference sequence). Germline trimming cut 3 bases from V and 7 bases from J; bases unmatched to any gene: 3. The CDR3 protein is CAWSSGGNSPLHF. DNA of the CDR3: TGTGCCTGGAGCTCAGGGGGGAATTCACCCCTCCACTTT.

This chain connects TRBV5-4 to TRBJ2-7; the D call may be TRBD1 or TRBD2 (5 bases each). Germline V gene lookup returns CDR1 SGHNT and CDR2 YYREEE (reference sequence). V was trimmed by 1 base and J by 7 bases, leaving 9 bases between them. The CDR3 loop spans 12 amino acids. The DNA for the CDR3 is TGTGCCAGCAGCTTGATTTGGGGGGAGCAGTACTTC. Translating it yields CASSLIWGEQYF.

The V gene is TRBV19, the J gene TRBJ2-2; TRBD2 matches 8 bases. The CDR3 runs to 16 residues. V shed 2 bases and J 7 bases; nucleotides not matched to a gene: 9. The germline CDR1 and CDR2 sequences are LNHDA and SQIVND (reference sequence). As DNA, the CDR3 is TGTGCCAGTAGTATATCCAGCGGGAGACTGAACGGGGAGCTGTTTTTT. As protein: CASSISSGRLNGELFF.

Ten or more counts support this clonotype. The chain carries TRBV2 and TRBJ2-7; TRBD2 matches at 12 bases. Germline loops: CDR1 SNHLY, CDR2 FYNNEI. CDR3 size: 18 residues. Trimming cost V 2 bases and J 5 bases; bases outside gene matches: 13. CDR3 nucleotides: TGTGCCAGCAGTGAAAGTAAAACTAGCGGGAGGCTTACGGACGAGCAGTACTTC. Translating it yields CASSESKTSGRLTDEQYF.

This clonotype appeared once. One junction end disagrees with the germline gene, perhaps due to a read error. The gene calls are TRBV10-3 and TRBJ2-2; 7 bases match TRBD2. Per the germline V gene, CDR1 is ENHRY and CDR2 is SYGVKD. The CDR3 is 16 residues long. CDR3: CAISEFETSRTEELFF. CDR3 bases: TGTGCCATCAGTGAGTTTGAGACTAGCAGGACCGAGGAGCTGTTTTTT.

In its sample, this clonotype was seen many times. CDR3 DNA sequence: TGTGCCAGCAGCTATTCCGGGGTGATATCACCATACACCGGGGAGCTGTTTTTT. Translating gives CASSYSGVISPYTGELFF. V gene TRBV7-9 combines with J gene TRBJ2-2; a possible D gene is TRBD2 (5 bases). The V and J ends lost 4 bases and 3 bases respectively, with 21 bases between them. Germline loops: CDR1 SEHNR, CDR2 FQNEAQ (reference sequence). This CDR3 is 18 amino acids long.

This clonotype was counted only a few times. This could be a read error, since a much larger clone is one nucleotide away. CDR3 sequence (DNA): TGTGCCAGCAGCCCTCCGGGACAGTCCTACAATGAGCAGTCCTTC. Amino acids: CASSPPGQSYNEQSF. This chain joins TRBV11-1 and TRBJ2-1; 7 bases agree with TRBD1. CDR1 is SGHAT, CDR2 FQDESV, per germline (reference sequence). The length of the CDR3 is 15 residues.

A note on this clonotype: A much larger clone differs from this one at a single base, so this may be a read error. V usage is TRBV12-5 and J usage is TRBJ1-2, with D hard to call. Deletions cut 1 base from V and 12 bases from J, with 12 bases between. The CDR3 has 12 residues. Germline V gives CDR1 LGHNT, CDR2 FRNRAP. The DNA of the CDR3 is TGTGCTAGTGGTTTGGAGCGGTCCGGCCACACCTTC. It translates to CASGLERSGHTF.

The sample holds a few counts of this clonotype. The gene calls are TRBV29-1 and TRBJ2-1; D remains unclear. The V end lost 6 bases, the J end lost 0 bases, and 12 bases lay between the germline ends. The germline V gene has CDR1 SQVTM and CDR2 ANQGSEA. There are 14 residues in the CDR3. CDR3 bases: TGCAGCGTGGCCGGTGCCATCTCCTACAATGAGCAGTTCTTC. It codes for CSVAGAISYNEQFF.

There are a few counts of this clonotype. The chain combines TRBV7-9 with TRBJ2-7; D is uncertain. Deletions cut 5 bases from V and 5 bases from J, with 10 bases between. Germline V gives CDR1 SEHNR, CDR2 FQNEAQ (reference sequence). The CDR3 covers 12 residues. CDR3 protein: CASSPTLDEQYF. For the CDR3, the DNA is TGTGCCAGCAGCCCTACCCTTGACGAGCAGTACTTC.

This clonotype was seen at least ten times. V and J are TRBV9 and TRBJ2-7; D is unclear. The CDR3 runs to 14 residues. Germline V gene sequence: CDR1 SGDLS, CDR2 YYNGEE. V was pared by 0 bases and J by 2 bases, with 9 bases between. The CDR3 loop is CASSVDPGTYEQYF. In DNA, the CDR3 is TGTGCCAGCAGCGTAGACCCAGGAACCTACGAGCAGTACTTC.

A single count supports this clonotype. CDR3 protein: CASSLEGPGGYEQYF. Here the CDR3 DNA reads TGTGCCAGCAGTTTAGAGGGGCCGGGAGGGTACGAGCAGTACTTC. The chain couples TRBV12-3 or TRBV12-4 to TRBJ2-7, with 8 nucleotides matching TRBD2. After removal of 1 base from V and 4 bases from J, the junction contained 6 bases not matched to a gene. The CDR3 covers 15 residues.

This clonotype was recorded many times. The chain carries TRBV6-4 and TRBJ1-3, with unresolved D. CDR1 and CDR2 (germline): MRHNA, SNTAGT. The CDR3 loop spans 13 amino acids. V was shortened by 3 bases and J by 4 bases, with 7 bases between the two germline ends. The CDR3 here is CASSEAQGNTIYF. Written as DNA, the CDR3 is TGTGCCAGCAGTGAAGCCCAGGGAAACACCATATATTTT.

This clonotype showed up many times. The V gene is TRBV7-2, the J gene TRBJ2-1; 13 bases are a match to TRBD2. In germline, CDR1 is SGHTA, CDR2 FQGNSA. Trimming removed 0 bases from V and 15 bases from J; junction bases left unmatched: 11. The CDR3 sequence is 16 residues long. The CDR3 loop reads CASSLAGTSGTIQPFF. The CDR3 region has the DNA TGTGCCAGCAGCTTAGCCGGGACTAGCGGGACCATTCAACCGTTCTTC. The variable domain in full, with the rest retrieved from reference TRBV7-2 and TRBJ2-1, is GAGVSQSPSNKVTEKGKDVELRCDPISGHTALYWYRQSLGQGLEFLIYFQGNSAPDKSGLPSDRFSAERTGGSVSTLTIQRTQQEDSAVYLCASSLAGTSGTIQPFFGPGTRLTVL.

The chain carries TRBV7-9 and TRBJ2-1; the D is unclear. V was pared by 1 base and J by 8 bases, with 6 bases between. The germline V gene encodes CDR1 SEHNR and CDR2 FQNEAQ (reference sequence). This CDR3 spans 12 amino acids. CDR3 DNA sequence: TGTGCCAGCAGCTTAGGGGCTTATGAGCAGTTCTTC. It yields the protein CASSLGAYEQFF.

The CDR3: CASFGSRDRGTDTQYF. DNA for the CDR3: TGTGCCAGCTTTGGGTCCCGGGACAGGGGGACAGATACGCAGTATTTT. This rearrangement joins TRBV2 to TRBJ2-3; 11 bases line up with TRBD1. This CDR3 is built from 16 residues. The germline gives CDR1 SNHLY, CDR2 FYNNEI. Germline trimming cut 8 bases from V and 3 bases from J; bases unmatched to any gene: 10.

V is TRBV20-1 and J is TRBJ1-1; TRBD1 is a possible D gene (6 bases). Trimming took off 5 bases at V and 8 bases at J, with 12 bases between the two ends. The CDR3 runs to 11 residues. The germline gives CDR1 DFQATT, CDR2 SNEGSKA (reference sequence). The CDR3: CSASQGHEAFF. CDR3 DNA sequence: TGCAGTGCTTCCCAGGGACACGAAGCTTTCTTT.

At least ten counts were recorded for this clonotype. The chain is built from TRBV28 and TRBJ2-7; 7 bases are a match to TRBD1. Germline V gives CDR1 MDHEN, CDR2 SYDVKM. This CDR3 has 14 amino acids. The V gene end was trimmed by 2 bases and the J gene end by 4 bases; junction bases not matched to a gene: 5. In DNA, the CDR3 is TGTGCCAGCAGTTTAGTGGCAGGGGGATACGAGCAGTACTTC. Translation gives CASSLVAGGYEQYF.

This clonotype was counted at least ten times. The chain employs TRBV7-3 and TRBJ2-3; TRBD1 matches 12 bases. The CDR3 extends over 15 amino acids. The trim removed 5 bases at V and 8 bases at J, leaving 8 bases unmatched. The germline V gene encodes CDR1 SGHTA and CDR2 FQGTGA. As DNA, the CDR3 is TGTGCCAGCAGCCCAAAGGGACAGGGGGCGGGTACGCAGTATTTT. This codes for CASSPKGQGAGTQYF.